This T cell receptor beta chain derives from a study of cytomegalovirus exposure and HLA in healthy donors. Study results and limitations: Most subjects' HLA-A and HLA-B alleles were reportedly predicted from TCR beta sequences. Association of a missense DCLRE1C variant with TCR beta V- and J-gene trimming was reported in a later analysis. Later analysis showed TCR association rates varying by HLA locus, highest for DRB1 and lowest for HLA-C.

With respect to this clone: Its target is unknown.

The study ran its PCR with 60 Vbeta and 13 Jbeta primers. The method was immunoSEQ multiplex PCR; TCRdb's version includes in-frame clones alone and lacks a portion of them. The profile shows over 100,000 clones, about 76% of them singletons. This CDR3 is built from 17 residues. Germline V lookup: CDR1 SGHRS, CDR2 YFSETQ. V shed 4 bases and J 1 base; nucleotides not matched to a gene: 10. Sequences were obtained from PBMCs. This clonotype was sampled from a woman aged 40 to 55 in good health and CMV-seronegative. The chain carries TRBV5-1 and TRBJ2-5; 10 bases are shared with TRBD2. CDR3 coding DNA: TGCGCCAGCAGCCTCCGACTAGCGGGCGACCCCCAAGAGACCCAGTACTTC. This encodes CASSLRLAGDPQETQYF.